This TCR beta chain emerged from a study of control samples from healthy donors and cancer patients. The method was immunoSEQ multiplex PCR; TCRdb's version includes in-frame clones alone and lacks a portion of them. Of around 140,000 clones listed, about 90% are singletons. This CDR3 is 14 amino acids long. Trimming removed 3 bases from V and 8 bases from J; junction bases left unmatched: 8. The V gene's germline CDR1 is SGHDT and CDR2 YYEEEE. V gene TRBV5-6 combines with J gene TRBJ1-1; 9 nucleotides align to TRBD1. The origin of this receptor is a woman in her 50s in good health. The sequencing input was blood. The CDR3 coding sequence is TGTGCCAGCAGCTCCGGGACAGGGAGGTTCGAAGCTTTCTTT. It encodes CASSSGTGRFEAFF.